The 25 T cell receptor beta chains below come from one sample, sequenced in a study of T cell changes during pregnancy in multiple sclerosis. Data came from immunoSEQ multiplex PCR; TCRdb stores just in-frame clones and leaves some out. The sample lists some 37,000 clones, about 89% occurring once. The sample here was CD8+ T cells from peripheral blood mononuclear cells, taken in the third trimester of pregnancy. The receptors derive from a female donor with multiple sclerosis, enrolled in a pregnancy study.

In this sample, this clone turned up a few times. CDR3 region: CASSLGWDFTGELFF. CDR3 sequence (DNA): TGCGCCAGCAGCTTGGGGTGGGACTTCACCGGGGAGCTGTTTTTT. The V call is TRBV5-1, the J call TRBJ2-2; D might be TRBD2 (6 bases). The germline gives CDR1 SGHRS, CDR2 YFSETQ. CDR3 length: 15 amino acids. Trimming shortened V by 0 bases and J by 4 bases, and 10 bases separated the two germline ends.

The gene calls are TRBV11-2 and TRBJ2-1; TRBD2 agrees at 8 bases. Germline V gene lookup returns CDR1 SGHAT and CDR2 FQNNGV. J gave up 5 bases and V 4 bases, and 10 bases lay outside the gene matches. This CDR3 region has 16 residues. This chain's CDR3 is CASSSPGGGGHNEQFF. As DNA, the CDR3 is TGTGCCAGCAGCTCCCCGGGGGGGGGCGGGCACAATGAGCAGTTCTTC.

The chain recombines TRBV7-9 with TRBJ1-1; D possibly corresponds to TRBD1 (6 bases). The ends were cut back, 5 bases at V and 0 bases at J, with 16 bases in the middle. CDR1 SEHNR and CDR2 FQNEAQ come from the germline V gene (reference sequence). The CDR3 is 16 residues long. In DNA form, the CDR3 reads TGTGCCAGCAGCACCCCTAGGGGGGGCATGAACACTGAAGCTTTCTTT. As protein: CASSTPRGGMNTEAFF.

The chain carries TRBV30 and TRBJ1-4; D not certain. The V end was cut by 3 bases, the J end by 11 bases, with 10 bases between. Germline CDR1 is GTSNPN and CDR2 is SVGIG (reference sequence). The CDR3 is 11 residues long. CDR3 in amino acids: CAWSGDYKLFF. CDR3 nucleotide sequence: TGTGCCTGGAGCGGTGACTATAAACTGTTTTTT.

V gene TRBV11-2 combines with J gene TRBJ1-2, with TRBD1 matching over 10 bases. Trimming removed 5 bases from V and 2 bases from J; junction bases left unmatched: 5. Germline-derived CDR1 and CDR2 are SGHAT and FQNNGV. The CDR3 covers 15 residues. CDR3 region: CASSQTDRGNYGYTF. The CDR3 DNA follows: TGTGCCAGCAGCCAAACGGACAGGGGGAACTATGGCTACACCTTC. Full variable domain (outside the CDR3, taken from reference TRBV11-2 and TRBJ1-2): EAGVAQSPRYKIIEKRQSVAFWCNPISGHATLYWYQQILGQGPKLLIQFQNNGVVDDSQLPKDRFSAERLKGVDSTLKIQPAKLEDSAVYLCASSQTDRGNYGYTFGSGTRLTVV.

The genes are TRBV4-1 and TRBJ2-7; 8 bases agree with TRBD2. The CDR3 sequence is 15 residues long. Unmatched junction bases numbered 4, after V lost 3 bases and J lost 0 bases. Germline V lookup: CDR1 MGHRA, CDR2 YSYEKL. CDR3 region: CASSQSSGSSYEQYF. The CDR3 bases are TGCGCCAGCAGCCAGTCCAGCGGGAGCTCCTACGAGCAGTACTTC.

The chain uses TRBV30 and TRBJ2-3; D is ambiguous. Trimming pared 5 bases from V and 5 bases from J, leaving 8 bases between. Germline V CDR1 and CDR2: GTSNPN, SVGIG (reference sequence). The CDR3 is made up of 11 amino acids. The CDR3 sequence is CAWAPKDTQYF. In DNA, the CDR3 is TGTGCCTGGGCCCCTAAAGATACGCAGTATTTT. The complete variable domain, with remaining parts taken from reference TRBV30 and TRBJ2-3, reads SQTIHQWPATLVQPVGSPLSLECTVEGTSNPNLYWYRQAAGRGLQLLFYSVGIGQISSEVPQNLSASRPQDRQFILSSKKLLLSDSGFYLCAWAPKDTQYFGPGTRLTVL.

The chain joins TRBV7-9 to TRBJ2-3; D is perhaps TRBD2 (6 bases). Germline CDR1 SEHNR, CDR2 FQNEAQ (reference sequence). The CDR3 runs 12 residues. V was shortened by 4 bases and J by 8 bases, with 10 bases between the two germline ends. DNA of the CDR3: TGTGCCAGCAGCTCAGACGGGGGTACGCAGTATTTT. This translates into CASSSDGGTQYF.

In nucleotides, the CDR3 is TGTGCCAGTAGTATCGTTGTCGGGTTCTCCTACAATGAGCAGTTCTTC. It yields the protein CASSIVVGFSYNEQFF. The chain carries TRBV19 and TRBJ2-1; D is ambiguous. The CDR3 covers 16 residues. V gave up 3 bases and J gave up 0 bases, with 12 bases separating them. Per germline, CDR1 LNHDA and CDR2 SQIVND (reference sequence).

The rearrangement uses TRBV4-2 and TRBJ2-7, with 9 bases lining up with TRBD2. V lost 8 bases to trimming and J lost 1 base; unmatched junction nucleotides: 9. Germline loops: CDR1 LGHNA, CDR2 YNFKEQ. The length of the CDR3 is 15 residues. CDR3 nucleotides: TGTGCCAGCGCCACGGAAACTAGCGGGTCCTACGAGCAGTACTTC. This codes for CASATETSGSYEQYF.

The rearrangement uses TRBV9 and TRBJ1-2; D is ambiguous. This CDR3 region has 12 residues. Germline V gives CDR1 SGDLS, CDR2 YYNGEE. The V end was cut by 6 bases, the J end by 8 bases, with 14 bases between. The CDR3 protein is CASTRPREGYTF. The CDR3 bases are TGTGCCAGCACGAGGCCGAGGGAGGGCTACACCTTC.

V is TRBV7-6 and J is TRBJ2-7, with D perhaps matching TRBD1 (6 bases). The CDR3 totals 15 residues. V lost 5 bases and J 2 bases, leaving 16 bases between the germline ends. Germline V gene data show CDR1 as SGHVS and CDR2 as FNYEAQ. Written as DNA, the CDR3 is TGTGCCAGCAGCCCACACCGGGACACTGCCTACGAGCAGTACTTC. Its protein is CASSPHRDTAYEQYF. Full variable domain (rest looked up from reference TRBV7-6 and TRBJ2-7): GAGVSQSPRYKVTKRGQDVALRCDPISGHVSLYWYRQALGQGPEFLTYFNYEAQQDKSGLPNDRFSAERPEGSISTLTIQRTEQRDSAMYRCASSPHRDTAYEQYFGPGTRLTVT.

This chain connects TRBV30 to TRBJ2-7; 12 nucleotides line up with TRBD1. Germline CDR1 GTSNPN, CDR2 SVGIG (reference sequence). The CDR3 is 16 residues long. With 7 bases clipped from V and 2 bases from J, the junction kept 12 bases outside the gene matches. This chain's CDR3 is CASLRGGDRGPYEQYF. In DNA form, the CDR3 reads TGTGCCTCCCTAAGGGGTGGGGACAGGGGGCCCTACGAGCAGTACTTC.

This clone was detected once. In nucleotides, the CDR3 is TGTGCCAGCAGCTTCACCTCCGACAGGGAAGCTTTCTTT. This codes for CASSFTSDREAFF. The V gene is TRBV9, the J gene TRBJ1-1; tentatively, D is TRBD1 (6 bases). The germline gives CDR1 SGDLS, CDR2 YYNGEE. Trimming took off 4 bases at V and 8 bases at J, with 15 bases between the two ends. The CDR3 is made up of 13 amino acids.

The chain links TRBV4-3 to TRBJ1-3, with D tentatively TRBD1 (6 bases). Deletions cut 2 bases from V and 3 bases from J, with 14 bases between. The CDR3 totals 16 residues. Germline values: CDR1 LGHNA, CDR2 YSLEER. Here the CDR3 reads CASSQFAGEGGNTIYF. CDR3 bases: TGCGCCAGCAGCCAATTCGCAGGGGAAGGTGGAAACACCATATATTTT.

J is TRBJ2-5 and V is TRBV6-4; TRBD2 is a possible D gene (5 bases). The germline V and J ends were trimmed by 3 bases and 3 bases, with 8 bases remaining between them. CDR1 is MRHNA and CDR2 is SNTAGT in the germline V gene. The CDR3 length is 13 residues. CDR3 amino acids: CASSERVEETQYF. The DNA for the CDR3 is TGTGCCAGCAGTGAGAGGGTGGAAGAGACCCAGTACTTC.

V usage is TRBV4-1 and J usage is TRBJ2-6, with TRBD1 matching over 10 bases. The CDR3 sequence is 17 residues long. J gave up 0 bases and V 1 base, and 0 bases lay outside the gene matches. Germline-derived CDR1 and CDR2 are MGHRA and YSYEKL. CDR3 nucleotide sequence: TGCGCCAGCAGCCAAGGGACAGGGGGCTCTGGGGCCAACGTCCTGACTTTC. Protein sequence: CASSQGTGGSGANVLTF.

The count of this clone is one. The chain couples TRBV27 to TRBJ2-7; 8 positions match TRBD2. After removal of 6 bases from V and 1 base from J, the junction contained 8 bases not matched to a gene. Germline V CDR1 and CDR2: MNHEY, SMNVEV (reference sequence). The CDR3 covers 15 residues. CDR3 residues: CASRPTSVFSYEQYF. The CDR3 region has the DNA TGTGCCAGCAGACCGACTAGCGTATTTTCCTACGAGCAGTACTTC.

The chain employs TRBV19 and TRBJ2-7; possible D gene TRBD1, 5 bases. The CDR3 totals 15 residues. The germline V gene encodes CDR1 LNHDA and CDR2 SQIVND (reference sequence). Trimming stripped 3 bases from V and 4 bases from J, with 16 bases between. The chain's CDR3 is CASSIWWGEQYEQYF. The DNA for the CDR3 is TGTGCCAGTAGTATCTGGTGGGGCGAGCAGTACGAGCAGTACTTC.

The rearrangement links TRBV7-2 to TRBJ1-1; possible D gene TRBD1, 5 bases. V shed 1 base and J shed 7 bases, with 16 bases lying between them. The CDR3 spans 15 residues. Per the germline V gene, CDR1 is SGHTA and CDR2 is FQGNSA. CDR3 sequence reads: CASSLGDFISLEAFF. In DNA form, the CDR3 reads TGTGCCAGCAGCTTAGGGGACTTTATTAGTCTTGAAGCTTTCTTT.

As DNA, the CDR3 is TGTGCCAGCAGCTTATCGGTACAGCAGTTCTTC. Translation: CASSLSVQQFF. The V gene is TRBV7-8, the J gene TRBJ2-1; D call uncertain. V dropped 2 bases and J dropped 11 bases, with 7 bases sitting between them. This CDR3 is built from 11 residues. Germline CDR1 SGHVS, CDR2 FQNEAQ. The variable domain in full, completed from reference TRBV7-8 and TRBJ2-1, reads GAGVSQSPRYKVAKRGQDVALRCDPISGHVSLFWYQQALGQGPEFLTYFQNEAQLDKSGLPSDRFFAERPEGSVSTLKIQRTQQEDSAVYLCASSLSVQQFFGPGTRLTVL.

This rearrangement joins TRBV6-5 to TRBJ1-2, with no clear D. The ends were cut back, 0 bases at V and 5 bases at J, with 10 bases in the middle. The CDR3 has 14 amino acids. CDR1 is MNHEY, CDR2 SVGAGI, per germline. This CDR3 is CASSYSSSGYGYTF. The DNA of the CDR3 is TGTGCCAGCAGTTACTCCTCATCGGGGTATGGCTACACCTTC.

In DNA form, the CDR3 reads TGTGCCAGTAGCAGTGGGACAGCCATCACAGATACGCAGTATTTT. This encodes CASSSGTAITDTQYF. This chain uses TRBV19 with TRBJ2-3; 7 bases align to TRBD1. The CDR3 spans 15 residues. J gave up 2 bases and V 6 bases, and 8 bases lay outside the gene matches. Germline values: CDR1 LNHDA, CDR2 SQIVND (reference sequence).

This clone was recorded only once. The rearrangement joins TRBV6-1 to TRBJ1-2, with 7 nucleotides matching TRBD1. The ends lost 0 bases at V and 4 bases at J; junction bases unmatched: 5. From germline, CDR1 is MNHNS and CDR2 SASEGT. The CDR3 consists of 15 residues. DNA for the CDR3: TGTGCCAGCAGTGAAGCGACAGGGCGATTCTATGGCTACACCTTC. Protein sequence: CASSEATGRFYGYTF.

V usage is TRBV6-5 and J usage is TRBJ2-1; D is unclear. This CDR3 is 13 amino acids long. V was pared by 5 bases and J by 6 bases, with 11 bases between. Germline V gene sequence: CDR1 MNHEY, CDR2 SVGAGI. The CDR3 DNA sequence: TGTGCCAGCAGTCCTACCCTTTCCAATGAGCAGTTCTTC. It is translated as CASSPTLSNEQFF.